This is a list of T cell receptor beta chains from one sample in a study of CD8+ T cells in alopecia areata. Profiling relied on immunoSEQ multiplex PCR, and the TCRdb table lists in-frame clones only, not all of them. The data show 200,000 to 250,000 clones, approximately 67% seen once. Source: CD4+ T cells sorted from blood, taken at approximately week 44, from a patient treated with tofacitinib. These receptors came from a human donor with alopecia areata. CDR3s include the opening cysteine and the closing phenylalanine or tryptophan. A D gene is named only where the DNA matches it firmly. Some rows mark clone size as missing; the rest say once, few, many or name a class of expanded clone.

clone_size: .; v_call: TRBV30; j_call: TRBJ2-2; d_call: .; cdr3_nt: TGTGCCTGGAGTGTAGGAAATTTTGCGGTCGGGGAGCTGTTTTTT; cdr3_aa: CAWSVGNFAVGELFF
clone_size: .; v_call: TRBV4-1; j_call: TRBJ2-6; d_call: .; cdr3_nt: TGCGCCAGCAGCGGACTGTTCTCTGGGGCCAACGTCCTGACTTTC; cdr3_aa: CASSGLFSGANVLTF
clone_size: .; v_call: TRBV27; j_call: TRBJ2-7; d_call: TRBD1; cdr3_nt: TGTGCCAGCAGTCTCCGCCCGGGACAGGGGAGTTACGAGCAGTACTTC; cdr3_aa: CASSLRPGQGSYEQYF
clone_size: .; v_call: TRBV5-1; j_call: TRBJ2-1; d_call: TRBD1; cdr3_nt: TGCGCCAGCAGCTTAGAGGGGGCCGGGGATGAGCAGTTCTTC; cdr3_aa: CASSLEGAGDEQFF
clone_size: .; v_call: TRBV7-2; j_call: TRBJ2-2; d_call: TRBD2; cdr3_nt: TGTGCCAGCAGCCCCCGGACTAGCGGGGGGGCACAGACCGGGGAGCTGTTTTTT; cdr3_aa: CASSPRTSGGAQTGELFF
clone_size: .; v_call: TRBV7-2; j_call: TRBJ2-1; d_call: .; cdr3_nt: TGCGCCAGCAGCTTGAACGGGGCAGGGAATGAGCAGTTCTTC; cdr3_aa: CASSLNGAGNEQFF
clone_size: .; v_call: TRBV30; j_call: TRBJ1-5; d_call: .; cdr3_nt: TGTGCCTGGAGTGTTGGGACCGGTCCGCCCCAGCATTTT; cdr3_aa: CAWSVGTGPPQHF
clone_size: .; v_call: TRBV12-2; j_call: TRBJ1-5; d_call: .; cdr3_nt: TGTGCAAGTCGCTTTGAAGCCGGGACTCCCGATCAGCCCCAGCATTTT; cdr3_aa: CASRFEAGTPDQPQHF
clone_size: .; v_call: TRBV2; j_call: TRBJ1-2; d_call: .; cdr3_nt: TGTGCCAGCAGCCTACAGGGACCTTACGGCTACACCTTC; cdr3_aa: CASSLQGPYGYTF
clone_size: .; v_call: TRBV7-2; j_call: TRBJ2-7; d_call: TRBD1; cdr3_nt: TGTGCCAGCAGCTTAGCAGGACAGGGGGCGAAGCAGTACTTC; cdr3_aa: CASSLAGQGAKQYF
clone_size: .; v_call: TRBV20-1; j_call: TRBJ2-1; d_call: .; cdr3_nt: TGCAGTGCTAGCGGGGGACGTGAGCAGTTCTTC; cdr3_aa: CSASGGREQFF
clone_size: .; v_call: TRBV11-2; j_call: TRBJ1-2; d_call: .; cdr3_nt: TGTGCCAGCAGAAGGGTAGGGAGCCGGTATGGCTACACCTTC; cdr3_aa: CASRRVGSRYGYTF
clone_size: .; v_call: TRBV7-9; j_call: TRBJ2-7; d_call: .; cdr3_nt: TGTGCCAGCAGCCCGACCCGGACAGCAATCAGCGAGCAGTACTTC; cdr3_aa: CASSPTRTAISEQYF
clone_size: .; v_call: TRBV7-2; j_call: TRBJ2-5; d_call: TRBD2; cdr3_nt: TGTGCCAGCAGCTTAAGTCGGGGGGGAGAGACCCAGTACTTC; cdr3_aa: CASSLSRGGETQYF
clone_size: .; v_call: TRBV29-1; j_call: TRBJ2-1; d_call: TRBD2; cdr3_nt: TGCAGCGTTGAGGTAGCGGGTTACAATGAGCAGTTCTTC; cdr3_aa: CSVEVAGYNEQFF
clone_size: .; v_call: TRBV30; j_call: TRBJ2-5; d_call: TRBD2; cdr3_nt: TGTGCCTGGAGTCTTACGGGGGGGAGGGAGACCCAGTACTTC; cdr3_aa: CAWSLTGGRETQYF
clone_size: once; v_call: TRBV29-1; j_call: TRBJ1-1; d_call: .; cdr3_nt: TGCAGCGTTTCCAGGGGCCAGAACACTGAAGCTCTCTTT; cdr3_aa: CSVSRGQNTEALF
clone_size: .; v_call: TRBV5-1; j_call: TRBJ2-6; d_call: .; cdr3_nt: TGCGCCAGCACCCTGACGGTCTCTGGGGCCAACGTCCTGACTTTC; cdr3_aa: CASTLTVSGANVLTF
clone_size: .; v_call: TRBV2; j_call: TRBJ1-6; d_call: .; cdr3_nt: TGTGCCAGCAAGGGGCTGTATAATTCACCCCTCCACTTT; cdr3_aa: CASKGLYNSPLHF
clone_size: .; v_call: TRBV7-9; j_call: TRBJ2-7; d_call: TRBD2; cdr3_nt: TGTGCCAGCAGCCCCGAAGAGGAAAGACTAGCGGGACCGGGCTTC; cdr3_aa: CASSPEEERLAGPGF
clone_size: .; v_call: TRBV5-1; j_call: TRBJ2-5; d_call: TRBD2; cdr3_nt: TGCGCCAGCAGCGTCTCAAGGGAGGGTGAGACCCAGTACTTC; cdr3_aa: CASSVSREGETQYF
clone_size: .; v_call: TRBV5-1; j_call: TRBJ1-1; d_call: .; cdr3_nt: TGCGCCAGCAGCTGGGGGGATAGGACTGAAGCTTTCTTT; cdr3_aa: CASSWGDRTEAFF
clone_size: .; v_call: TRBV6-5; j_call: TRBJ1-1; d_call: .; cdr3_nt: TGTGCCAGCAGTTACGTCGTGTCCTCTGAAGCTTTCTTT; cdr3_aa: CASSYVVSSEAFF
clone_size: .; v_call: TRBV27; j_call: TRBJ1-5; d_call: .; cdr3_nt: TGTGCCAGCAGTCTCTACAGGACTCAGCCCCAGCATTTT; cdr3_aa: CASSLYRTQPQHF
clone_size: .; v_call: TRBV7-2; j_call: TRBJ1-1; d_call: .; cdr3_nt: TGTGCCAGCAGCTTTAAATTTCAGGGACACACTGAAGCTTTCTTT; cdr3_aa: CASSFKFQGHTEAFF
clone_size: .; v_call: TRBV29-1; j_call: TRBJ1-5; d_call: .; cdr3_nt: TGCAGCACCCGAAGGGGAGGGAGAGGCAATCAGCCCCAGCATTTT; cdr3_aa: CSTRRGGRGNQPQHF
clone_size: .; v_call: TRBV7-3; j_call: TRBJ2-2; d_call: .; cdr3_nt: TGTGCCAGCAGCCCCCGGGGCGGTTCCGGGGAGCTGTTTTTT; cdr3_aa: CASSPRGGSGELFF
clone_size: .; v_call: TRBV6-5; j_call: TRBJ1-1; d_call: .; cdr3_nt: TGTGCCAGCAGCGGGTGGGCGAACACTGAAGCTTTCTTT; cdr3_aa: CASSGWANTEAFF
clone_size: .; v_call: TRBV25-1; j_call: TRBJ2-3; d_call: .; cdr3_nt: TGTGCCAGCAGTGAGTCCTGGGTAACAGATACGCAGTATTTT; cdr3_aa: CASSESWVTDTQYF
clone_size: few; v_call: TRBV29-1; j_call: TRBJ1-2; d_call: .; cdr3_nt: TGCAGCGTTGACTCAGCGCGGGGCTATGGCTACACCTTC; cdr3_aa: CSVDSARGYGYTF